Included here is one T cell receptor beta chain sequence, with context. The germline V gene encodes CDR1 ENHRY and CDR2 SYGVKD. This CDR3 has 16 residues. V was clipped by 4 bases and J by 0 bases; unmatched bases: 4. The repertoire was sequenced with immunoSEQ multiplex PCR; TCRdb's copy has only in-frame clones and lacks some. This table holds about 80,000 clones, approximately 80% found once. The sample comes from a study of control samples from healthy donors and cancer patients. The TCR was taken from a man between 60 and 75 years old with head and neck cancer. V and J are TRBV10-3 and TRBJ2-2; 8 nucleotides match TRBD2. Sequenced: PBMCs. The chain's CDR3 is CAISAQRESNTGELFF. CDR3 sequence (DNA): TGTGCCATCAGTGCCCAGCGGGAGTCGAACACCGGGGAGCTGTTTTTT.